The TCR beta chain described here comes from a study of T cells in Graves' hyperthyroidism and ophthalmopathy. Overall study: At the time of initial diagnosis and before any treatment, peripheral blood was collected.

Ten or more counts support this clonotype. Its antigen is as yet unknown. There were TCR beta CDR3 regions amplified from RNA transcripts. Using the HTBI primer set, a first-round RT-PCR was run on the TCR CDR3. TCRdb passed the multiplex PCR reads through MiXCR, listing each CDR3 protein once. The sample includes about 530,000 distinct CDR3 sequences, approximately 17% of them seen just once. The PBMCs had their origin in approximately 10 ml of fresh peripheral blood. Deletions cut 1 base from V and 3 bases from J, with 6 bases between. Looked up from germline, CDR1 is SGHNT and CDR2 is YENEEA. The CDR3 is made up of 13 amino acids. General study findings and limits: A 13 V-J model separated ophthalmopathy from stable hyperthyroidism.

The clonotype comes from a woman aged 18 to 35 with Graves' ophthalmopathy. Sequenced: blood. The gene calls are TRBV11-3 and TRBJ2-5; no clear D. The CDR3 here is CASSLVVEETQYF. CDR3 DNA: TGTGCCAGCAGCTTAGTCGTCGAAGAGACCCAGTACTTC.